This T cell receptor (beta chain) emerged from a study of T cell repertoires in cytomegalovirus infection. Study-level background: CMV epitopes used comprised recently identified HLA-C-restricted ones and well-studied HLA-B-restricted ones. Study-level results: HLA-C-restricted CMV clonotypes gave the most frequent clonotype in two of eight donors. Adding up the frequency of public TCR beta families identified people who carried CMV plus the relevant HLA.

With V trimmed by 4 bases and J by 4 bases, 6 bases remained unmatched. This CDR3 has 16 residues. Germline V gives CDR1 SGHVS, CDR2 FNYEAQ. Each CDR3 protein is one row after TCRdb ran MiXCR on the reads. The data hold 750,000 to 900,000 distinct CDR3 sequences, with almost 30% observed a single time. This clonotype was found many times. Antigen unknown. The sample here was cultured CD8+ T cells from PBMCs, taken from culture after CMV antigen stimulation. This receptor was obtained from a human donor in good health (CMV status not recorded). Some clones in this sample may be carry-over from other donors' samples. J is TRBJ2-1 and V is TRBV7-6, with 11 bases that match TRBD1. The CDR3 here is CASSSPGQGDYNEQFF. CDR3 DNA: TGTGCCAGCAGCTCGCCGGGACAGGGGGATTACAATGAGCAGTTCTTC.